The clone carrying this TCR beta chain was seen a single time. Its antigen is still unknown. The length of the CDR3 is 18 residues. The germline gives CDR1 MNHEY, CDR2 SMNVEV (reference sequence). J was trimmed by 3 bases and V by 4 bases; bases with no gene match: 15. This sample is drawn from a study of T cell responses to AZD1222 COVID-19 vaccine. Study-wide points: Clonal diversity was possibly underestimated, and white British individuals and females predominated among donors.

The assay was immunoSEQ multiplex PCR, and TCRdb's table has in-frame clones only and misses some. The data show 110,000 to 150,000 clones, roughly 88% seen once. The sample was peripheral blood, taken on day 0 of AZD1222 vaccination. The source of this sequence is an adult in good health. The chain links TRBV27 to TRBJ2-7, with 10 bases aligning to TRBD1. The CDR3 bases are TGTGCCAGCAGTTCGGCGACAGGGGGCGTCGGGGGGAACTACGAGCAGTACTTC. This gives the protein CASSSATGGVGGNYEQYF.